This T cell receptor (beta chain) was recovered during a study of blood T cell repertoires in COVID-19. Clones were read by immunoSEQ multiplex PCR, and TCRdb kept only the in-frame ones, dropping some. The sample carries roughly 46,000 clones, roughly 88% recorded once. The sequencing sample was made of peripheral blood. The clonotype was recovered from a human donor with active COVID-19. The donor label of this sample is uncertain.

DNA of the CDR3: TGCGCCAGCAGCCAAGAGCCACAGGGCTCCTACAATGAGCAGTTCTTC. Translation: CASSQEPQGSYNEQFF. The chain carries TRBV4-1 and TRBJ2-1, with a possible D match to TRBD1 (6 bases). The CDR3 length is 16 residues. The V end lost 0 bases, the J end lost 0 bases, and 9 bases lay between the germline ends. The germline CDR1 and CDR2 sequences are MGHRA and YSYEKL.